These T cell receptor beta chains were read from a single sample in a study of PD-1 blockade in mismatch repair-deficient tumors. The assay was immunoSEQ multiplex PCR, and TCRdb's table has in-frame clones only and misses some. There are 45,000 to 60,000 clones in the sample; roughly three quarters occur only once, and more than 2.5% lies in the top ten. The material sequenced was peripheral blood, taken 4 weeks after starting pembrolizumab. The origin of the receptors is an adult with mismatch repair-deficient cancer. The conserved cysteine and the conserved F or W are not part of the CDR3 here. D genes are given only for firm matches.

TRBJ2-1	TRBV11-2	12	-	ASSTDGDYNEQF
TRBJ2-3	TRBV5-1	14	-	ASSFEGRMGTDTQY
TRBJ2-2	TRBV7-3	11	-	ASSLVDTGELF
TRBJ2-6	TRBV4-1	15	-	ASSQVVQTSGANVLT
TRBJ2-3	TRBV4-3	14	TRBD2	ASSRTLAGVTDTQY
TRBJ2-1	TRBV30	14	-	AWRGGLGSSYNEQF
TRBJ2-5	TRBV5-4	13	-	ASSLDVSPIETQY
TRBJ2-7	TRBV19	13	-	ASSINLRGPIEQY
TRBJ2-7	TRBV5-4	13	TRBD1	ASSLEGGQGREQY
TRBJ2-5	TRBV12-2	13	-	ASRLADGFQETQY
TRBJ2-1	TRBV7-3	13	-	ASSVVLGGYNEQF
TRBJ2-2	TRBV30	12	TRBD2	AWRGGGSTGELF
TRBJ2-3	TRBV29-1	11	-	SVDRTGTDTQY
TRBJ1-5	TRBV9	11	-	ASSFRSNQPQH
TRBJ2-3	TRBV10-3	11	-	ASRSRAGDTQY
TRBJ2-1	TRBV15	14	TRBD1	ATSSLWTGSYNEQF
TRBJ1-5	TRBV29-1	12	TRBD1	SVSGDRLNQPQH
TRBJ1-4	TRBV6-6	12	TRBD1	ASSTGTGAEKLF
TRBJ1-5	TRBV9	14	-	ASSVGADDSNQPQH
TRBJ2-1	TRBV7-3	13	-	ASSKGERVRDEQF
TRBJ1-5	TRBV28	13	TRBD1	ASSPGQGLNQPQH
TRBJ1-4	TRBV7-8	12	-	ASSRDSLNEKLF
TRBJ2-1	TRBV25-1	13	TRBD1	ASSTGTGKRDEQF
TRBJ2-2	TRBV7-6	13	-	ASSVRGLNTGELF
TRBJ1-2	TRBV29-1	9	-	STTRVEGYT
TRBJ1-2	TRBV4-3	13	-	ASSQEGYSNYGYT
TRBJ2-1	TRBV27	11	TRBD1	ASSSSTGVEQF
TRBJ1-1	TRBV7-3	12	TRBD1	ASSSGTGGTEAF
TRBJ2-1	TRBV6-1	9	-	ASMWGNEQF
TRBJ1-2	TRBV28	10	-	ASSLGRHGYT
TRBJ2-3	TRBV19	14	-	ASSIGGSLGTDTQY
TRBJ2-5	TRBV11-3	11	TRBD2	ASSLAGGGTQY
TRBJ2-2	TRBV27	13	TRBD1	ASKNLQGEVGELF